This T cell receptor (beta chain) came from a study of T cells in Graves' hyperthyroidism and ophthalmopathy. Researchers took RNA transcripts and amplified the TCR beta CDR3 regions from them. Initially, a first-round RT-PCR of the TCR CDR3 employed the HTBI primer set. TCRdb ran MiXCR on the multiplex PCR reads and lists one entry per CDR3 protein. This sample carries roughly 380,000 distinct CDR3 sequences, about 18% of them seen once, and the ten largest clones take around 4%. The length of the CDR3 is 16 residues. The germline V and J ends were trimmed by 2 bases and 1 base, with 14 bases remaining between them. CDR1 is MNHEY, CDR2 SVGEGT, per germline. This clonotype was seen many times.

This chain joins TRBV6-2 or TRBV6-3 and TRBJ1-1; D possibly corresponds to TRBD1 (5 bases). Sequences were obtained from blood. This TCR derives from a woman aged 18 to 35 with Graves' hyperthyroidism. CDR3 in DNA: TGTGCCAGCAGTTACGAAGAGGCTGGGGGGAACACTGAAGCTTTCTTT. Protein sequence: CASSYEEAGGNTEAFF.